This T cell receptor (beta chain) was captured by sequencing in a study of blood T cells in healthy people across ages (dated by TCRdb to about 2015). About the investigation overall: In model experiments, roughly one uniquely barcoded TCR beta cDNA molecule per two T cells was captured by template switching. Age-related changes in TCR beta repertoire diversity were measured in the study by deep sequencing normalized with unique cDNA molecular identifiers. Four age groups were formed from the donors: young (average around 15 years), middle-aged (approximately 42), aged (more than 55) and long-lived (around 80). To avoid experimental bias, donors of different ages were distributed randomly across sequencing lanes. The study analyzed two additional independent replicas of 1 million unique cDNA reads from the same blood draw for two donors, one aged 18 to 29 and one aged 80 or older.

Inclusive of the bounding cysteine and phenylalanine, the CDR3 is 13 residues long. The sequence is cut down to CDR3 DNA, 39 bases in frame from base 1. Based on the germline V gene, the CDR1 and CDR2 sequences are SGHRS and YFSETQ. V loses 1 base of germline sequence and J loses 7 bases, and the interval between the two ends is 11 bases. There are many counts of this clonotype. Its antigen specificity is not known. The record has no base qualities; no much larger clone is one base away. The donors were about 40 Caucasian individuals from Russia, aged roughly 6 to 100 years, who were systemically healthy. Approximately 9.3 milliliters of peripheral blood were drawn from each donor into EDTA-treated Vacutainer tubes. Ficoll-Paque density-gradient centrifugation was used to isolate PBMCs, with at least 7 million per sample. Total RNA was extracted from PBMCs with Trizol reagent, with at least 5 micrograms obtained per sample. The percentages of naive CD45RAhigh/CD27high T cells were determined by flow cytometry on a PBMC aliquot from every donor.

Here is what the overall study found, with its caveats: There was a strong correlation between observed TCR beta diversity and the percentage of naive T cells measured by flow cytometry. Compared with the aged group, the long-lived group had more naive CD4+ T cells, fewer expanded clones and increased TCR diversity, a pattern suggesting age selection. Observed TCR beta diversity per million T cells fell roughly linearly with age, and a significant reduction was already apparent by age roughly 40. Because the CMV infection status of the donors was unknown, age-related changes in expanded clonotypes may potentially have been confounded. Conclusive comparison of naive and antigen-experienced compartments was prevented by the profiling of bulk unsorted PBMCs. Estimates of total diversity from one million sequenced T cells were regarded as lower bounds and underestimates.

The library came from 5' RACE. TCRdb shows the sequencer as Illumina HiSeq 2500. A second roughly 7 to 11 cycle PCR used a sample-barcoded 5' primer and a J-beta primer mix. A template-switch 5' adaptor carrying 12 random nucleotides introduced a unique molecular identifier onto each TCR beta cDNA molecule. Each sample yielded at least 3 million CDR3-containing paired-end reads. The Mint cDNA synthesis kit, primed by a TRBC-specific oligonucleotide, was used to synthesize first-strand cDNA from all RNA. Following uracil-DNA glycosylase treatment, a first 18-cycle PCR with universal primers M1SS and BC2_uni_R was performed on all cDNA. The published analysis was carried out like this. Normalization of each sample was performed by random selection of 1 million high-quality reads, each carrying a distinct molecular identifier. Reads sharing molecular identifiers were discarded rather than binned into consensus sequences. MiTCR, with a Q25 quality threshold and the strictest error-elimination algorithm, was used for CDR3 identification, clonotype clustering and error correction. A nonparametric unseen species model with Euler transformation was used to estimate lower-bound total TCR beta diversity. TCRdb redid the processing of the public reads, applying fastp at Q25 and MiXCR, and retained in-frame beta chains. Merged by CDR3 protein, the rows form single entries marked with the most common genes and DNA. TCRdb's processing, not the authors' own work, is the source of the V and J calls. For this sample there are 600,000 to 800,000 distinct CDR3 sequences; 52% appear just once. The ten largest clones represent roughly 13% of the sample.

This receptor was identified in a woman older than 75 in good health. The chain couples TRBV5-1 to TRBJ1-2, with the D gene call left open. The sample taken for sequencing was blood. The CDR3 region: CASSLYDRGGYTF. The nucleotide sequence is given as TGCGCCAGCAGCTTGTATGATCGCGGTGGCTACACCTTC.